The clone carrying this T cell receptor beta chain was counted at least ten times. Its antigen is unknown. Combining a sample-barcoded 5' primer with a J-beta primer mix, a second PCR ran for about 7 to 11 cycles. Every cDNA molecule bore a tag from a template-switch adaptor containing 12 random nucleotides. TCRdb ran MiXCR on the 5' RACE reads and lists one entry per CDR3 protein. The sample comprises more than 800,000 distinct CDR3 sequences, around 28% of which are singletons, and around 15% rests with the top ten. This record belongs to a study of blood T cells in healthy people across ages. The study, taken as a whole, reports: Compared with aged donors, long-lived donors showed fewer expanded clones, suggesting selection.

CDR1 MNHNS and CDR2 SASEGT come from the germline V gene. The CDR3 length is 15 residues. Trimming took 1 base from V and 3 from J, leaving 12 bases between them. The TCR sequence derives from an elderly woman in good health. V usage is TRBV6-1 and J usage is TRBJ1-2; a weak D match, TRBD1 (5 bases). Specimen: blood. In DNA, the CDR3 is TGTGCCAGCAGTGAAGGCCTCCAGGGTTACTATGGCTACACCTTC. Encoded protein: CASSEGLQGYYGYTF.